The 8 T cell receptor beta chains below come from one sample, sequenced in a study of blood T cell repertoires in COVID-19. Method: immunoSEQ multiplex PCR; TCRdb's copy keeps in-frame clones and lacks some. Of approximately 290,000 clones in the sample, roughly 84% are singletons; the top ten hold 15% to 19%. Sequences were obtained from peripheral blood. Receptor source: a person between 70 and 80 years old with COVID-19, enrolled during active disease.

The rearrangement uses TRBV12-3 or TRBV12-4 and TRBJ1-3; 7 nucleotides line up with TRBD1. The CDR3 covers 13 residues. Here the CDR3 reads CASGDRTGNTIYF. The CDR3 nucleotides read TGTGCGAGCGGGGACAGAACTGGAAACACCATATATTTT.

This rearrangement joins TRBV6-5 to TRBJ1-2; D perhaps matches TRBD1 (6 bases). Germline V CDR1 and CDR2: MNHEY, SVGAGI. This CDR3 spans 12 amino acids. The V gene lost 6 bases and the J gene lost 1 base, with 6 bases spanning the gap. The CDR3: CASRGGNYGYTF. The CDR3 DNA sequence: TGTGCCAGCAGAGGGGGTAACTATGGCTACACCTTC.

This clone was seen only a few times. V and J are TRBV28 and TRBJ2-2; the D is unclear. Germline CDR1 MDHEN, CDR2 SYDVKM. This CDR3 has 13 amino acids. Trimming removed 5 bases from V and 5 bases from J, with 9 bases in between. CDR3 region: CASSQTGTGELFF. The CDR3 DNA is TGTGCCAGCAGTCAAACCGGGACCGGGGAGCTGTTTTTT.

The gene calls are TRBV13 and TRBJ2-2; TRBD1 is a possible D gene (6 bases). The CDR3 has 18 residues. V was shortened by 5 bases and J by 7 bases, with 26 bases between the two germline ends. In germline, CDR1 is PRHDT, CDR2 FYEKMQ (reference sequence). The CDR3 is CASSPFPDRLLFIGELFF. The DNA for the CDR3 is TGTGCCAGCAGCCCCTTTCCAGACAGGTTACTTTTCATCGGGGAGCTGTTTTTT.

The J gene is TRBJ2-7, the V gene TRBV6-2 or TRBV6-3; D gene ambiguous. CDR1 and CDR2 from the germline V gene are MNHEY and SVGEGT. V was trimmed by 5 bases and J by 3 bases, leaving 20 bases between them. There are 16 residues in the CDR3. As DNA, the CDR3 is TGTGCCAGCAGTACTAAGTCTGGGTCAAGTATCTACGAGCAGTACTTC. Its protein product is CASSTKSGSSIYEQYF.

V gene TRBV5-1 combines with J gene TRBJ1-4, with 7 bases that match TRBD1. V shed 6 bases, J shed 3 bases, and the junction held 5 bases outside the gene matches. CDR1 and CDR2 (germline): SGHRS, YFSETQ. The CDR3 length is 14 residues. This chain's CDR3 is CASKWTGANEKLFF. For the CDR3, the DNA is TGCGCCAGCAAGTGGACAGGAGCTAATGAAAAACTGTTTTTT. The variable domain in full, completed from reference TRBV5-1 and TRBJ1-4, reads KAGVTQTPRYLIKTRGQQVTLSCSPISGHRSVSWYQQTPGQGLQFLFEYFSETQRNKGNFPGRFSGRQFSNSRSEMNVSTLELGDSALYLCASKWTGANEKLFFGSGTQLSVL.

The chain recombines TRBV5-3 with TRBJ2-7; D is perhaps TRBD1 (5 bases). TRBV5-3 carries the ORF label, with uncertain function. This CDR3 is built from 12 residues. V lost 6 bases, J lost 4 bases, and 11 bases lay in between. CDR3 DNA: TGTGCCAGAATCGGACATTCATACGAGCAGTACTTC. Its protein product is CARIGHSYEQYF.

The rearrangement joins TRBV6-6 to TRBJ2-5, with D perhaps matching TRBD1 (6 bases). Between the trimmed V and J ends, which lost 8 bases and 5 bases, there was a span of 15 bases. Germline CDR1 is MNHNY and CDR2 is SVGAGI (reference sequence). The CDR3 spans 13 residues. As DNA, the CDR3 is TGTGCCAGCGTCACAGGGCCCGGTGAGACCCAGTACTTC. Its translation: CASVTGPGETQYF.